Listed below are T cell receptor beta chains from one sample, sequenced in a study of T cells after yellow fever vaccination. TCRdb passed the 5' RACE reads through MiXCR, listing each CDR3 protein once. The table includes hundreds of thousands of distinct CDR3 sequences, around 12% detected once. Specimen: CD4+ T cells sorted from PBMCs, collected 15 days after the yellow fever booster vaccination. These TCRs come from a man aged 18 to 29 who received the YFV17D yellow fever vaccine. Each CDR3 is given with its conserved first and last residue. Fields, in order: CDR3 protein, D gene, J gene, V gene. A D gene is named only where the DNA matches it firmly.

CDR3 protein: CASSQDSGGLAAKNIQYF
D gene: TRBD2
J gene: TRBJ2-4
V gene: TRBV3-1

CDR3 protein: CASSYWEETQYF
D gene: .
J gene: TRBJ2-5
V gene: TRBV12-3/TRBV12-4

CDR3 protein: CASSPLAGYTGELFF
D gene: TRBD2
J gene: TRBJ2-2
V gene: TRBV7-2

CDR3 protein: CASSSTLAGEQFF
D gene: TRBD2
J gene: TRBJ2-1
V gene: TRBV7-3

CDR3 protein: CASNPSGNTIYF
D gene: .
J gene: TRBJ1-3
V gene: TRBV12-3/TRBV12-4

CDR3 protein: CASHPTATNEKLFF
D gene: .
J gene: TRBJ1-4
V gene: TRBV12-3/TRBV12-4

CDR3 protein: CASSIAKGHQETQYF
D gene: .
J gene: TRBJ2-5
V gene: TRBV19

CDR3 protein: CSARGGVIMNTEAFF
D gene: .
J gene: TRBJ1-1
V gene: TRBV20-1

CDR3 protein: CAGRGASTDTQYF
D gene: .
J gene: TRBJ2-3
V gene: TRBV6-5

CDR3 protein: CASSQDPGADTQYF
D gene: .
J gene: TRBJ2-3
V gene: TRBV4-1

CDR3 protein: CASSQGRLVEETQYF
D gene: .
J gene: TRBJ2-5
V gene: TRBV4-2

CDR3 protein: CASTLQGSFSNYGYTF
D gene: .
J gene: TRBJ1-2
V gene: TRBV7-2

CDR3 protein: CSTSSGGLLF
D gene: TRBD2
J gene: TRBJ2-3
V gene: TRBV29-1

CDR3 protein: CASSPQTAATRGGYTF
D gene: .
J gene: TRBJ1-2
V gene: TRBV18

CDR3 protein: CASSYSVGLTQHF
D gene: .
J gene: TRBJ1-5
V gene: TRBV6-5

CDR3 protein: CASSPTKTQYF
D gene: .
J gene: TRBJ2-5
V gene: TRBV7-2

CDR3 protein: CASRGPNSGNTIYF
D gene: .
J gene: TRBJ1-3
V gene: TRBV5-1

CDR3 protein: CATSSSPGTTSDGYTF
D gene: .
J gene: TRBJ1-2
V gene: TRBV15

CDR3 protein: CASSFGGLGETQYF
D gene: .
J gene: TRBJ2-5
V gene: TRBV5-1

CDR3 protein: CASRGAGAPPHNEQFF
D gene: TRBD2
J gene: TRBJ2-1
V gene: TRBV12-3/TRBV12-4

CDR3 protein: CASSPGDRGMVGGYTF
D gene: TRBD1
J gene: TRBJ1-2
V gene: TRBV27

CDR3 protein: CASSWGSLFTDTQYF
D gene: .
J gene: TRBJ2-3
V gene: TRBV27

CDR3 protein: CASNQGSSYNEQFF
D gene: .
J gene: TRBJ2-1
V gene: TRBV14